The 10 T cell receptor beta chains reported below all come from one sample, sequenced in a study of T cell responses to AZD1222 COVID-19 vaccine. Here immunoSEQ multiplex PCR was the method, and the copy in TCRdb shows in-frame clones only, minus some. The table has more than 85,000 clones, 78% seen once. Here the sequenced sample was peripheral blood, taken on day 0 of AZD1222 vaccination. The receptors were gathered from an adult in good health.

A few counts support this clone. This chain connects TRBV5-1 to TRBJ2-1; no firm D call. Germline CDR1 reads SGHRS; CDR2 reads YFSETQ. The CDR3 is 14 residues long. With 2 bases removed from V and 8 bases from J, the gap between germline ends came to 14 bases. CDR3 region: CASSLAQIGDEQFF. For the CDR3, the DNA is TGCGCCAGCAGCTTAGCTCAAATCGGCGATGAGCAGTTCTTC. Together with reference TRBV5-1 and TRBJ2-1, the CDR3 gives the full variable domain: KAGVTQTPRYLIKTRGQQVTLSCSPISGHRSVSWYQQTPGQGLQFLFEYFSETQRNKGNFPGRFSGRQFSNSRSEMNVSTLELGDSALYLCASSLAQIGDEQFFGPGTRLTVL.

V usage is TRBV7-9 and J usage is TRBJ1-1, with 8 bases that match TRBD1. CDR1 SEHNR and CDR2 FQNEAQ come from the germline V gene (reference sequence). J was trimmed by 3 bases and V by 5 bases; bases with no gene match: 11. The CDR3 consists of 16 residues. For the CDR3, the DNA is TGTGCCAGCAGCACGGACAGGGTGGGGTGGTACACTGAAGCTTTCTTT. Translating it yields CASSTDRVGWYTEAFF.

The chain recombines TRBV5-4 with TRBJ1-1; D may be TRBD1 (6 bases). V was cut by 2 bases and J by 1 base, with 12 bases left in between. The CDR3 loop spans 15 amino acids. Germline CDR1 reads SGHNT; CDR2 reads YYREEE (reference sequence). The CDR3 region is CASSFGQGQNTEAFF. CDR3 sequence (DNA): TGTGCCAGCAGCTTCGGGCAGGGACAGAACACTGAAGCTTTCTTT.

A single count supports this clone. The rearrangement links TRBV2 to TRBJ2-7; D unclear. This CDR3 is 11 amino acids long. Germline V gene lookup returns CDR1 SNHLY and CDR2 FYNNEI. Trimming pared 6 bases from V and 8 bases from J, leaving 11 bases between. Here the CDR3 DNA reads TGTGCCAGCAGCTCAGGAGAAAAGCAGTACTTC. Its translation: CASSSGEKQYF.

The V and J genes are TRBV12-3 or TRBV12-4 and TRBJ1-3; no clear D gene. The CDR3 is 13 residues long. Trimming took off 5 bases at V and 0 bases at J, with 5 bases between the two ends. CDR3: CASSSFSGNTIYF. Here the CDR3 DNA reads TGTGCCAGCAGTAGCTTCTCTGGAAACACCATATATTTT.

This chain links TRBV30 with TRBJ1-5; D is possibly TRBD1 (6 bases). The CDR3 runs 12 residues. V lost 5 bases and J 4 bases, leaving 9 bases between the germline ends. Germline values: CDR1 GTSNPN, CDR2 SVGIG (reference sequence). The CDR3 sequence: CAWGRGNQPQHF. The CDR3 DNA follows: TGTGCCTGGGGTAGGGGGAATCAGCCCCAGCATTTT.

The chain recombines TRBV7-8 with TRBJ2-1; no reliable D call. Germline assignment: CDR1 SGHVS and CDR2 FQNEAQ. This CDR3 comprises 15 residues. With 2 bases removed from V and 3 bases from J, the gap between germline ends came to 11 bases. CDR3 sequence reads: CASSLTEVNYNEQFF. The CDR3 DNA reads TGTGCCAGCAGCTTAACCGAAGTAAACTACAATGAGCAGTTCTTC.

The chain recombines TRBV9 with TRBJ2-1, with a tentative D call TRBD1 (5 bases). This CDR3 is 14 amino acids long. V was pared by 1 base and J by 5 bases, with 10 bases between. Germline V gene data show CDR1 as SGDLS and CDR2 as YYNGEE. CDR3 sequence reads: CASSVSQDDNEQFF. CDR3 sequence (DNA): TGTGCCAGCAGCGTATCACAGGATGACAATGAGCAGTTCTTC.

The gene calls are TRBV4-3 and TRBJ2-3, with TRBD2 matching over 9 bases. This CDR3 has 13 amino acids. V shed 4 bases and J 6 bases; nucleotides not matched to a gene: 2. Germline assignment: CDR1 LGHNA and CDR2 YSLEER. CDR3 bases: TGCGCCAGCAGCCGTCTAGCGGGGGATACGCAGTATTTT. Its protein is CASSRLAGDTQYF.

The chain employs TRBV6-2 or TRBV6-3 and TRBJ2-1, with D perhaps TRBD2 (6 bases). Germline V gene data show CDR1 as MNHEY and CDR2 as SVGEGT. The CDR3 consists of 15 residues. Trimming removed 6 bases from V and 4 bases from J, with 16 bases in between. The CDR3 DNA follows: TGTGCCAGCAGCCTCGGACGGGGGTGGTACAATGAGCAGTTCTTC. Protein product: CASSLGRGWYNEQFF.